The 29 T cell receptor beta chains in this list originate from one sample, sequenced in a study of blood T cell repertoires in COVID-19. Libraries were prepared by immunoSEQ multiplex PCR; TCRdb keeps only in-frame clonotypes and omits some of them. Of about 190,000 clones listed, about 88% were seen once; the top ten hold around 5.9%. The material sequenced was peripheral blood. The source of these receptors is a woman in her thirties or forties who had recovered from COVID-19.

J is TRBJ1-2 and V is TRBV5-6; TRBD1 agrees at 11 bases. The CDR3 spans 15 residues. Germline V gives CDR1 SGHDT, CDR2 YYEEEE. V trimming: 6 bases; J trimming: 4 bases; junction bases outside the gene matches: 8. Here the CDR3 DNA reads TGTGCCAGCACCCCGGACAGGGGGCTCCTCTATGGCTACACCTTC. Encoded protein: CASTPDRGLLYGYTF.

Only a few counts were recorded for this clone. This chain connects TRBV28 to TRBJ1-1; D gene unclear. Germline CDR1 and CDR2: MDHEN and SYDVKM. This CDR3 contains 12 residues. The V gene lost 4 bases and the J gene lost 4 bases, with 7 bases spanning the gap. CDR3 DNA sequence: TGTGCCAGCAGTTCCGGAGGCACTGAAGCTTTCTTT. It specifies CASSSGGTEAFF.

The chain has TRBV19 and TRBJ2-1; 8 bases map to TRBD2. This CDR3 is 17 amino acids long. With V trimmed by 7 bases and J by 1 base, 12 bases remained unmatched. The germline gives CDR1 LNHDA, CDR2 SQIVND (reference sequence). DNA for the CDR3: TGTGCCAGTAAGGGACTAGACCCCTCAACTTCCTACAATGAGCAGTTCTTC. Translating gives CASKGLDPSTSYNEQFF.

The V and J genes are TRBV7-6 and TRBJ2-7; 7 bases align to TRBD2. Per germline, CDR1 SGHVS and CDR2 FNYEAQ. V lost 1 base to trimming and J lost 0 bases; unmatched junction nucleotides: 21. The CDR3 runs to 21 residues. CDR3 region: CASSLGEEVGGGRGSSYEQYF. The CDR3 DNA is TGTGCCAGCAGCTTAGGAGAGGAGGTCGGTGGCGGGAGAGGGAGCTCCTACGAGCAGTACTTC.

The V call is TRBV27, the J call TRBJ2-2; D is perhaps TRBD1 (5 bases). The germline V and J ends were trimmed by 4 bases and 4 bases, with 13 bases remaining between them. The CDR3 spans 15 residues. CDR1 is MNHEY, CDR2 SMNVEV, per germline (reference sequence). The CDR3: CASSSLTVSTGELFF. CDR3 nucleotide sequence: TGTGCCAGCAGTTCACTGACAGTTTCCACCGGGGAGCTGTTTTTT.

The chain is built from TRBV15 and TRBJ2-7; TRBD1 is a possible D gene (6 bases). The germline CDR1 and CDR2 sequences are LNHNV and YYDKDF (reference sequence). The V end was cut by 1 base, the J end by 5 bases, with 15 bases between. The CDR3 consists of 15 residues. CDR3 bases: TGTGCCACCAGCAGAGGGGATACAGGGTCAAACGAGCAGTACTTC. Translating it yields CATSRGDTGSNEQYF.

This clone was seen only once. V and J are TRBV4-1 and TRBJ1-5, with TRBD1 as a possible D gene (6 bases). The V gene's germline CDR1 is MGHRA and CDR2 YSYEKL. CDR3 size: 16 residues. Trimming took off 0 bases at V and 6 bases at J, with 15 bases between the two ends. The chain's CDR3 is CASSQDTTGRVQPQHF. CDR3 bases: TGCGCCAGCAGCCAAGATACTACAGGGCGCGTTCAGCCCCAGCATTTT.

V is TRBV7-6 and J is TRBJ2-3; D unclear. The CDR3 covers 12 residues. The germline V gene has CDR1 SGHVS and CDR2 FNYEAQ. With 4 bases removed from V and 8 bases from J, the gap between germline ends came to 10 bases. The CDR3 DNA follows: TGTGCCAGCAGCTCCGTGCAGTCTACGCAGTATTTT. Translating gives CASSSVQSTQYF.

This clone was picked up one time. The V and J genes are TRBV2 and TRBJ2-5, with 8 bases fitting TRBD1. CDR1 and CDR2 (germline): SNHLY, FYNNEI. The CDR3 extends over 16 amino acids. Trimming at V came to 11 bases and at J to 3 bases, leaving 17 bases not matched to a gene. The CDR3 here is CAGRRGQGAFEETQYF. The DNA of the CDR3 is TGTGCCGGGAGGAGGGGGCAGGGGGCGTTCGAAGAGACCCAGTACTTC.

Only a few counts were recorded for this clone. The chain carries TRBV5-1 and TRBJ2-3, with D tentatively TRBD2 (5 bases). CDR1 is SGHRS and CDR2 is YFSETQ in the germline V gene. V was shortened by 4 bases and J by 5 bases, with 14 bases between the two germline ends. This CDR3 is 14 amino acids long. The CDR3 DNA is TGCGCCAGCAGCCCCGGACTGGGCGGAGATACGCAGTATTTT. As protein: CASSPGLGGDTQYF.

The genes are TRBV27 and TRBJ2-2; 11 bases line up with TRBD2. CDR3 size: 17 residues. Germline loops: CDR1 MNHEY, CDR2 SMNVEV (reference sequence). Losses at the gene ends were 8 bases for V and 5 bases for J; bases not matched to a gene: 13. The DNA of the CDR3 is TGTGCCAGCGGGGCGACTAGCGGGGTCACACCGACCGGGGAGCTGTTTTTT. Encoded protein: CASGATSGVTPTGELFF.

The V call is TRBV6-5, the J call TRBJ2-7; D may be TRBD1 (6 bases). The V gene lost 4 bases and the J gene lost 3 bases, with 10 bases spanning the gap. The CDR3 covers 13 residues. From germline, CDR1 is MNHEY and CDR2 SVGAGI. The CDR3, as DNA: TGTGCCAGCAGTTTATTAGGGGGCTACGAGCAGTACTTC. It specifies CASSLLGGYEQYF.

The chain has TRBV7-2 and TRBJ2-3; D not resolved. V lost 3 bases and J lost 3, with 4 bases in between. CDR1 SGHTA and CDR2 FQGNSA come from the germline V gene. The CDR3 has 12 amino acids. CDR3 amino acids: CASSLATDTQYF. DNA for the CDR3: TGTGCCAGCAGCTTGGCAACAGATACGCAGTATTTT.

The rearrangement uses TRBV7-2 and TRBJ2-1, with D uncertain. Germline lookup yields CDR1 SGHTA and CDR2 FQGNSA. This CDR3 is 13 amino acids long. The germline V and J ends were trimmed by 5 bases and 4 bases, with 9 bases remaining between them. CDR3 DNA sequence: TGTGCCAGCAGCAAAATATTGTACAATGAGCAGTTCTTC. This sequence encodes CASSKILYNEQFF. The full variable domain, rest sourced from reference TRBV7-2 and TRBJ2-1, is GAGVSQSPSNKVTEKGKDVELRCDPISGHTALYWYRQSLGQGLEFLIYFQGNSAPDKSGLPSDRFSAERTGGSVSTLTIQRTQQEDSAVYLCASSKILYNEQFFGPGTRLTVL.

Here the CDR3 reads CAWAKTRDEAFF. In nucleotides, the CDR3 is TGTGCCTGGGCCAAAACCAGGGATGAAGCTTTCTTT. The gene calls are TRBV30 and TRBJ1-1; D may be TRBD1 (5 bases). V lost 5 bases to trimming and J lost 7 bases, with 14 bases between them. The germline gives CDR1 GTSNPN, CDR2 SVGIG (reference sequence). The CDR3 sequence is 12 residues long. Full variable domain (missing parts from reference TRBV30 and TRBJ1-1): SQTIHQWPATLVQPVGSPLSLECTVEGTSNPNLYWYRQAAGRGLQLLFYSVGIGQISSEVPQNLSASRPQDRQFILSSKKLLLSDSGFYLCAWAKTRDEAFFGQGTRLTVV.

V usage is TRBV18 and J usage is TRBJ2-3; D is undetermined. In germline, CDR1 is KGHSH, CDR2 LQKENI. The ends were cut back, 3 bases at V and 0 bases at J, with 10 bases in the middle. The CDR3 length is 15 residues. CDR3 coding DNA: TGTGCCAGCTCACCCCTGGGCAGTAGCACAGATACGCAGTATTTT. Protein sequence: CASSPLGSSTDTQYF.

The chain has TRBV28 and TRBJ2-5; TRBD1 aligns across 9 bases. Trimming took 2 bases from V and 4 from J; bases not matched to a gene: 2. Per the germline V gene, CDR1 is MDHEN and CDR2 is SYDVKM. The CDR3 is 14 residues long. In DNA form, the CDR3 reads TGTGCCAGCAGTTTACCACAGGGGGCAGAGACCCAGTACTTC. Translated, it gives CASSLPQGAETQYF.

This chain links TRBV28 with TRBJ1-4; 7 bases fit TRBD1. The CDR3 contains 17 residues. CDR1 MDHEN and CDR2 SYDVKM come from the germline V gene. With V trimmed by 4 bases and J by 0 bases, 8 bases remained unmatched. CDR3 residues: CASSSRTGYSTNEKLFF. The CDR3 DNA reads as TGTGCCAGCAGTTCCCGGACAGGTTATTCAACTAATGAAAAACTGTTTTTT.

The chain carries TRBV4-1 and TRBJ1-5, with TRBD1 as a possible D gene (5 bases). With 6 bases removed from V and 5 bases from J, the gap between germline ends came to 23 bases. Germline V CDR1 and CDR2: MGHRA, YSYEKL. There are 17 residues in the CDR3. The CDR3 bases are TGCGCCAGCAGATCTATTTTCGAGATTGGGGCCCATCAGCCCCAGCATTTT. This gives the protein CASRSIFEIGAHQPQHF.

The gene calls are TRBV28 and TRBJ2-1; 9 nucleotides agree with TRBD1. This CDR3 comprises 15 residues. Germline V gives CDR1 MDHEN, CDR2 SYDVKM. V lost 5 bases, J lost 7 bases, and 9 bases stayed unmatched. This CDR3 is CASSPNPDRGNEQFF. The CDR3 DNA follows: TGTGCCAGCAGTCCAAATCCGGACAGGGGAAATGAGCAGTTCTTC.

This clone occurred once. The rearrangement links TRBV20-1 to TRBJ2-3; D may be TRBD1 (7 bases). Per the germline V gene, CDR1 is DFQATT and CDR2 is SNEGSKA (reference sequence). The CDR3 is 14 residues long. Trimming pared 3 bases from V and 4 bases from J, leaving 14 bases between. The DNA for the CDR3 is TGCAGTGCTAGTCAGGGGGGTAGTGCAGATACGCAGTATTTT. As protein: CSASQGGSADTQYF.

The chain is built from TRBV29-1 and TRBJ1-4; 10 nucleotides align to TRBD1. This CDR3 region has 14 residues. After removal of 6 bases from V and 5 bases from J, the junction contained 6 bases not matched to a gene. CDR1 and CDR2 from the germline V gene are SQVTM and ANQGSEA. The CDR3 nucleotides read TGCAGCGTGCGTCCGGGACAGGGGAATGAAAAACTGTTTTTT. Translating it yields CSVRPGQGNEKLFF.

V is TRBV10-2 and J is TRBJ2-5, with D tentatively TRBD1 (5 bases). Germline lookup yields CDR1 WSHSY and CDR2 SAAADI. This CDR3 has 13 residues. V shed 2 bases and J shed 5 bases, with 9 bases lying between them. The CDR3 spells CASSEGAAETQYF. The CDR3 coding sequence is TGCGCCAGCAGTGAGGGGGCGGCGGAGACCCAGTACTTC.

For the CDR3, the DNA is TGTGCCAGCAGCTTAATGATGCTGGCGGGTGCGAGCTCCTACGAGCAGTACTTC. It yields the protein CASSLMMLAGASSYEQYF. The J gene is TRBJ2-7, the V gene TRBV7-2; D possibly corresponds to TRBD2 (5 bases). The CDR3 consists of 18 residues. V was shortened by 2 bases and J by 0 bases, with 20 bases between the two germline ends. The germline gives CDR1 SGHTA, CDR2 FQGNSA.

This clone was counted between two and nine times. The chain is built from TRBV19 and TRBJ2-3; 12 bases map to TRBD2. Germline lookup yields CDR1 LNHDA and CDR2 SQIVND (reference sequence). The CDR3 has 18 amino acids. After removal of 5 bases from V and 6 bases from J, the junction contained 15 bases not matched to a gene. The CDR3 region is CASSPAPGLAGLGDTQYF. In DNA form, the CDR3 reads TGTGCCAGTAGTCCCGCACCGGGACTAGCGGGCCTGGGGGATACGCAGTATTTT.

The V call is TRBV2, the J call TRBJ2-1, with 14 positions matching TRBD2. The germline gives CDR1 SNHLY, CDR2 FYNNEI. The CDR3 totals 20 residues. V lost 6 bases and J lost 0; bases outside the gene matches: 13. The CDR3 DNA reads TGTGCCAGCAGATCGCCTGGGACTAGCGGGAGTCCCCTCTCCTACAATGAGCAGTTCTTC. Translated, it gives CASRSPGTSGSPLSYNEQFF. The full variable domain, rest sourced from reference TRBV2 and TRBJ2-1, is EPEVTQTPSHQVTQMGQEVILRCVPISNHLYFYWYRQILGQKVEFLVSFYNNEISEKSEIFDDQFSVERPDGSNFTLKIRSTKLEDSAMYFCASRSPGTSGSPLSYNEQFFGPGTRLTVL.

This clone was seen a single time. The chain joins TRBV19 to TRBJ2-2; TRBD1 matches 7 bases. Per the germline V gene, CDR1 is LNHDA and CDR2 is SQIVND (reference sequence). CDR3 size: 15 residues. Trimming at V came to 5 bases and at J to 1 base, leaving 4 bases not matched to a gene. CDR3 in DNA: TGTGCCAGTAGTGCCCGGGACAGGAACACCGGGGAGCTGTTTTTT. Translation: CASSARDRNTGELFF.

The chain couples TRBV7-9 to TRBJ1-1; D call uncertain. V shed 1 base and J shed 7 bases, with 4 bases lying between them. CDR3 length: 11 residues. The germline V gene encodes CDR1 SEHNR and CDR2 FQNEAQ (reference sequence). CDR3 loop: CASSLGGEAFF. CDR3 in DNA: TGTGCCAGCAGCTTAGGAGGTGAAGCTTTCTTT.

This clone was detected once. The chain is built from TRBV5-1 and TRBJ1-2; 7 positions match TRBD1. The CDR3 runs 16 residues. Germline-derived CDR1 and CDR2 are SGHRS and YFSETQ. With 4 bases clipped from V and 0 bases from J, the junction kept 9 bases outside the gene matches. The CDR3 reads CASSADPGTANYGYTF. The CDR3 nucleotides are TGCGCCAGCAGCGCCGACCCCGGGACAGCTAACTATGGCTACACCTTC.